This T cell receptor (beta chain) came from a study of CD8 T cell repertoires and HIV-1 epitope variants. Study-wide context: Control wells had CMV/EBV/flu peptides, negative Ebola AY9, or no peptide. Equal numbers of autologous T cell-negative cells presented antigen to enriched T cells.

TCRdb's table, derived via immunoSEQ multiplex PCR, lists solely in-frame clones and lacks some. Of 80,000 to 95,000 clones in the sample, 74% were seen once. The sequencing sample was made of uncultured baseline CD8+ T cells from peripheral blood mononuclear cells (PBMCs). This clonotype originated in a male donor with HIV.

CDR3 region: CASSQGHSNPLQYF. DNA of the CDR3: TGCGCCAGCAGCCAAGGTCACTCAAACCCTCTGCAGTATTTT. This chain connects TRBV4-1 to TRBJ2-3; D gene ambiguous. The CDR3 is 14 residues long. Trimming cost V 1 base and J 11 bases, with 16 bases left between them. Germline V CDR1 and CDR2: MGHRA, YSYEKL.